This T cell receptor beta chain was sequenced during a study of cytomegalovirus exposure and HLA in healthy donors (dated by TCRdb to 2015 to 2018). Some background on the complete study: An earlier analysis of 550 to 700 of the donors reported about 250 Gb of sequence data and some 120 million unique TCR beta sequences from 150 million to 200 million T cells. Approximately 300 gigabases of sequencing data and about 92 million unique TCR sequences made up an early release that covered approximately 620 HLA-typed donors. The genetic ancestry cluster associated with self-reported Caucasian donors included 81% of the roughly 400 genotyped donors. The study aimed to test whether signatures of past pathogen exposure could be identified by cataloging public T cell receptors. The T cell repertoires of several hundred subjects were profiled by immunosequencing and related to cytomegalovirus serostatus. Besides the first cohort of some 670 subjects, a separate validation cohort made up of over a hundred different subjects was used. To predict cytomegalovirus infection status, the study combined high-throughput TCR immunosequencing, statistical association of individual TCRs with disease status, and machine learning. To study patterns of TCR occurrence, a later analysis re-analyzed previously published TCR beta repertoires from several hundred donors and added high-resolution HLA genotyping. Rather than using new phenotypic data, the later analysis identified candidate immune exposures from TCR beta sequences and from how often those sequences occurred across donors. An earlier analysis of approximately 580 of the donors used high-throughput TCR beta sequencing to judge whether each TCR beta V gene segment behaved as functional or pseudogenic. Donor age, sex, ethnicity and CMV serostatus were collected together with the repertoire data. A later genetic analysis used genome-wide SNP genotypes for about 60% of the roughly 700 donors, treating that subset as a discovery cohort. All discovery cohort repertoires had been generated on a single sequencing platform. HLA typing covered class I and class II loci at four-digit resolution. The number of donors typed differed by locus, with 629-630 for A, B, C, DRB1 and DQB1, roughly 520 for DQA1, approximately 570 for DPA1, and some 440 for DPB1. Because of strong linkage in the cohort, five DR-DQ haplotypes were treated as single units for association and clustering. Across approximately 420 genotyped donors of the cohort, an average of about 220,000 unique TCR beta nucleotide sequences per donor were sequenced, and roughly 17% of those sequences were non-productive.

The cohort comprised around 690 healthy bone marrow donors. All cohort members were sampled while nominally healthy, although unrecorded immune exposures were likely present. The donor was CMV seronegative and belonged to the group of 380 or so seronegative cohort members. Each donor provided a peripheral blood sample, and peripheral blood mononuclear cells were used for TCR beta sequencing. The Qiagen DNeasy Blood Extraction Kit was used to extract genomic DNA from the blood cell samples. The library was generated by the immunoSEQ multiplex PCR assay. A mixture of 60 forward primers for TCR Vbeta segments and 13 reverse primers for TCR Jbeta segments was used in the multiplex PCR. Amplification of the CDR3 region of rearranged TCR beta genes was performed with a multiplex PCR assay on genomic DNA. The amplified TCR beta libraries were sequenced on the Illumina HiSeq System as 87-base-pair reads. The study's own analysis went as follows. In a later analysis, some 80 million unique TCR beta chains were counted across the 500 to 850 repertoires, and around 10 million of these chains were shared by at least two donors. Raw reads were error-corrected and collapsed into unique sequences by a nearest-neighbor algorithm in which closely related sequences were merged to remove PCR and sequencing errors. To assign V, D and J gene segments, CDR3 sequences were aligned to IMGT reference sequences. Each retained sequence needed at least a six-nucleotide match to both a V gene segment and a J gene segment. A rearrangement counted as productive if the CDR3 had no stop codons and remained in frame with V and J, and every other rearrangement counted as non-productive. CDR3 was defined by IMGT convention, running from the second conserved V-encoded cysteine to the conserved J-encoded phenylalanine. The earlier analysis of about 590 of the donors excluded sequences that lacked an unambiguous match to a single V gene segment. In an earlier analysis of approximately 550 of the donors, V segments were called functional above 56.7% productive rearrangements and were called segregating when the between-donor standard deviation exceeded 5%. A statistical classification framework was built for diagnosing cytomegalovirus status from the catalog of TCR beta chain sequences. In a later analysis, V and J genes were assigned by comparing TCR nucleotide sequences against IMGT/GENE-DB human TR gene sequences. The TCRdist pipeline was used in a later analysis to assign CDR3 sequences and most-parsimonious VDJ recombination scenarios. A later analysis defined each TCR beta chain by its CDR3 amino acid sequence plus V-gene family, and excluded reads lacking a unique V-gene family. As a way to deal with suspected cross-contamination and a sequencing artifact, a later analysis dropped approximately 590 nucleotide sequences that were highly shared and had low generation probability. A later analysis calculated a clonal expansion index for each public chain from normalized within-repertoire ranks of inferred template counts. In a later analysis, generation probabilities were computed with a VDJ recombination model fitted to out-of-frame rearrangements, and the resulting probabilities were checked against IGoR. Hypergeometric tests were used in a later analysis to score TCR-TCR, TCR-HLA and TCR-CMV co-occurrence, with a repertoire-size bias correction applied to the TCR pairs. In a later analysis, false discovery rates were estimated by permuting HLA or CMV assignments 20 times. A later analysis grouped co-occurring TCRs with DBSCAN, adding TCRdist sequence similarity when clustering within HLA-allele-positive subsets. Repertoires with fewer than 30,000 or more than 120,000 public chains were left out of co-occurrence clustering, as were about 5 repertoires with anomalous nucleotide sharing. What TCRdb holds here is the immuneACCESS table cut down to in-frame rearrangements. Part of the clones is not present; checked against another copy, under half of the missing clones reflect an unresolved V gene, and the others are unexplained. The V and J calls and clone size come from that table; D and trimming were worked out from the DNA. The sample table holds 150,000 to 200,000 clones, of which over 75% were seen once. Roughly 0.5% of the sample comes from the top ten.

Inclusive of the bounding cysteine and phenylalanine, the CDR3 is 11 residues long. Only the CDR3 portion is preserved as DNA: 33 bases, with reading frame beginning at the first base. CDR1 and CDR2, per the germline V gene, are SGHRS and YFSETQ. V is cut by 4 bases and J by 5 bases, and the space between the germline ends is 4 bases. As for this clone: What antigen it recognizes has not been identified. No base quality information exists; no much larger clone differs at one position.

The research as a whole found: A later analysis found that most CMV-associated TCR beta chains appeared HLA-restricted, with HLA associations seemingly driven largely by CMV exposure. The classifier was reported to diagnose cytomegalovirus status with high specificity and sensitivity in both the original and validation cohorts. The earlier analysis of 587 of the donors excluded some 15 rarely observed V segments, including chromosome 9 orphons, because counts were too low. In vitro tests confirmed that a few of the cytomegalovirus-associated TCR beta chains recognize cytomegalovirus antigens. Linkage disequilibrium might explain the correlated functional status among segregating V segments, but an unknown experimental factor could not be ruled out. For the cohort, immune exposure information was limited to CMV serostatus. The authors suggested that the approach could potentially be extended to other disease states and immunological phenotypes. A further reported finding was that TCR beta sequences accurately predicted the HLA-A and HLA-B alleles for most subjects in the first cohort. In a later genetic analysis, fewer N-insertions in productive TCRs were reported among donors in an Asian-associated ancestry cluster than the roughly 640-donor mean. The study listed 150 to 200 TCR beta chains as associated with cytomegalovirus. Compared with equally common non-associated chains, HLA-associated TCR beta chains in a later analysis were more clonally expanded and had lower generation probabilities. V-gene and J-gene trimming of TCR beta chains was associated with a missense DCLRE1C variant in a later genetic analysis, and the association was replicated in an independent cohort. Because some donors lacked HLA typing at each locus, the association tests relied only on the typed subset. In this cohort, only TCR beta chains were sequenced, and detectable features were limited by the absence of alpha or paired-chain data. Presence/absence analyses assumed roughly uniform sequencing depth across donors, an assumption that may not hold. Most TCR sequences were seen in very few donors, while some public TCRs were found in many individuals. In an earlier analysis of approximately 590 of the donors, most TCR beta V segments were observed in productive rearrangements about 87% or about 30% of the time, broadly matching IMGT annotations. Strong co-occurrence of HLA alleles, especially DR and DQ, made assigning TCR associations to individual alleles difficult. A cluster of highly shared sequence variants was judged likely to be a technical artifact of the sequencing pipeline. In a later analysis, the rate of TCR association differed among HLA loci, with DRB1 alleles having the most associated TCRs and HLA-C alleles having the fewest. The 87-base-pair reads could not distinguish some IMGT-functional V segments, including TRBV6-2 and TRBV6-3, so those segments were excluded. Several of the top co-occurrence clusters appeared to be linked to parvovirus B19, influenza, CMV and Epstein-Barr virus, according to a later analysis. At a false discovery rate of 0.05, a later analysis linked around 17,000 TCR beta sequences to specific HLA alleles.

Sequencing used PBMCs. The clonotype was recovered from a woman in her 50s in good health and CMV-seronegative. The sequence joins TRBV5-1 to TRBJ2-1; no D gene call is confident. The CDR3 protein: CASSQNNEQFF. The DNA sequence is given as TGCGCCAGCAGCCAGAACAATGAGCAGTTCTTC.